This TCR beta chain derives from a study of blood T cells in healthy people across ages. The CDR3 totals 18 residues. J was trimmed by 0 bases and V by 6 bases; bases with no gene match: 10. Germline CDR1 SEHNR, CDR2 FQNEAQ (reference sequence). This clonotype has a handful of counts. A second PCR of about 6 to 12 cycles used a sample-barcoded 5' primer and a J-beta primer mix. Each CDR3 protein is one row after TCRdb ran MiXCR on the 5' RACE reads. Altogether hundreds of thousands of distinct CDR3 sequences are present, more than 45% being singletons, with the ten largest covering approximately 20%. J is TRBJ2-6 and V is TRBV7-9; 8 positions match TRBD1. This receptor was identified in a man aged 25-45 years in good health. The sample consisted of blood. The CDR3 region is CASSRRTGSFSGANVLTF. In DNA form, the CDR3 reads TGTGCCAGCAGTCGGAGGACAGGGTCGTTCTCTGGGGCCAACGTCCTGACTTTC. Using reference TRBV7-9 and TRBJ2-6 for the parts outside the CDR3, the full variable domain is DTGVSQNPRHKITKRGQNVTFRCDPISEHNRLYWYRQTLGQGPEFLTYFQNEAQLEKSRLLSDRFSAERPKGSFSTLEIQRTEQGDSAMYLCASSRRTGSFSGANVLTFGAGSRLTVL.